The present TCR beta chain was sequenced within a study of T cell changes during pregnancy in multiple sclerosis. Using immunoSEQ multiplex PCR, the repertoire was profiled, and TCRdb retains in-frame clones only, with some absent. This sample carries about 50,000 clones, around 94% of them seen once, and the ten largest clones take less than 5.5%. Unmatched junction bases numbered 8, after V lost 5 bases and J lost 11 bases. Germline V gene sequence: CDR1 MNHEY, CDR2 SMNVEV (reference sequence). CDR3 size: 12 residues. The material was CD8+ T cells from peripheral blood mononuclear cells, obtained before pregnancy. The sequence derives from a female donor with multiple sclerosis, enrolled in a pregnancy study. This sequence joins TRBV27 and TRBJ1-1; 7 nucleotides line up with TRBD1. CDR3 loop: CASSPLGQAAFF. CDR3 DNA: TGTGCCAGCAGTCCGCTTGGACAGGCCGCTTTCTTT.